The clone carrying this T cell receptor (beta chain) was counted many times. The record originates from a study of T-cell reconstitution after alpha-beta-depleted transplantation in children. The authors prepared the TCRbeta library with unique molecular identifiers. One entry per CDR3 protein results from TCRdb running MiXCR on the PCR reads. The sample carries around 200,000 distinct CDR3 sequences, more than 6.5% recorded once. Germline lookup yields CDR1 DFQATT and CDR2 SNEGSKA (reference sequence). V lost 3 bases and J lost 7, with 18 bases in between. This CDR3 is 14 amino acids long. The sequences come from PBMCs from the stem cell graft donor, collected from the stem cell graft. This chain joins TRBV20-1 and TRBJ2-5; D is possibly TRBD2 (6 bases). The origin of this receptor is a human donor who donated a stem cell graft to a child with Wiskott-Aldrich syndrome. CDR3 protein: CSARERTTLGTQYF. The CDR3 nucleotides read TGCAGTGCTAGGGAGCGGACTACCCTCGGGACCCAGTACTTC.